A single sample is the source of the 13 T cell receptor beta chains below, sequenced in a study of T-cell memory formation after mild COVID-19. TCRdb analysed the 5' RACE reads with MiXCR anew, one entry per CDR3 protein. The table has some 120,000 distinct CDR3 sequences, roughly 15% seen once. Sequencing used PBMCs or a T cell subset sorted from them (not recorded which). The receptor source for this set is an adult woman who had mild COVID-19 (a few samples of this study predate the infection). Cell type and time point are not known.

This clonotype has just a few counts. The chain combines TRBV29-1 with TRBJ2-3; TRBD1 agrees at 8 bases. Germline V lookup: CDR1 SQVTM, CDR2 ANQGSEA. Losses at the gene ends were 7 bases for V and 2 bases for J; bases not matched to a gene: 11. This CDR3 contains 15 residues. DNA for the CDR3: TGCAGCGCCAAACCGGGACAGGAAAACACAGATACGCAGTATTTT. This translates into CSAKPGQENTDTQYF.

This chain connects TRBV6-5 to TRBJ2-2; 7 positions agree with TRBD1. The ends lost 5 bases at V and 6 bases at J; junction bases unmatched: 12. The CDR3 is 16 amino acids. Germline CDR1 reads MNHEY; CDR2 reads SVGAGI. The chain's CDR3 is CASSLVTGRLAGELFF. The CDR3 region has the DNA TGTGCCAGCAGTCTTGTGACAGGGCGGTTGGCCGGGGAGCTGTTTTTT.

V is TRBV20-1 and J is TRBJ2-2; the D is unclear. The CDR3 consists of 13 residues. Per the germline V gene, CDR1 is DFQATT and CDR2 is SNEGSKA (reference sequence). Trimming took off 3 bases at V and 1 base at J, with 6 bases between the two ends. The CDR3 protein is CSASKGNTGELFF. DNA for the CDR3: TGCAGTGCTAGCAAAGGGAACACCGGGGAGCTGTTTTTT.

The chain joins TRBV7-9 to TRBJ2-1; TRBD1 matches 7 bases. The trim removed 4 bases at V and 5 bases at J, leaving 5 bases unmatched. Germline V gene sequence: CDR1 SEHNR, CDR2 FQNEAQ (reference sequence). This CDR3 has 14 amino acids. The CDR3 region is CASSWQGTDNEQFF. As DNA, the CDR3 is TGTGCCAGCAGCTGGCAGGGGACAGACAATGAGCAGTTCTTC.

CDR3 protein: CSVRLRRENTEAFF. In DNA form, the CDR3 reads TGCAGCGTGCGACTCCGCCGGGAGAACACTGAAGCTTTCTTT. The genes are TRBV29-1 and TRBJ1-1, with no clear D. The CDR3 is 14 residues long. Germline V gene lookup returns CDR1 SQVTM and CDR2 ANQGSEA. The V end lost 6 bases, the J end lost 1 base, and 15 bases lay between the germline ends. The complete variable domain, with remaining parts taken from reference TRBV29-1 and TRBJ1-1, reads SAVISQKPSRDICQRGTSLTIQCQVDSQVTMMFWYRQQPGQSLTLIATANQGSEATYESGFVIDKFPISRPNLTFSTLTVSNMSPEDSSIYLCSVRLRRENTEAFFGQGTRLTVV.

This clonotype was counted a few times. The V gene is TRBV3-1, the J gene TRBJ2-1; TRBD2 is a possible D gene (6 bases). The germline gives CDR1 LGHDT, CDR2 YNNKEL (reference sequence). Deletions cut 0 bases from V and 2 bases from J, with 14 bases between. This CDR3 comprises 17 residues. CDR3 nucleotide sequence: TGTGCCAGCAGCCAAGATTTCCGGGGAGGCGCCTACAATGAGCAGTTCTTC. It specifies CASSQDFRGGAYNEQFF.

This sequence joins TRBV7-7 and TRBJ1-2; D gene ambiguous. The CDR3 contains 14 residues. V was shortened by 4 bases and J by 5 bases, with 14 bases between the two germline ends. CDR1 is SSHAT and CDR2 is FNYEAQ in the germline V gene (reference sequence). CDR3: CASSSELTPYGYTF. Here the CDR3 DNA reads TGTGCCAGCAGCTCCGAACTGACTCCATATGGCTACACCTTC. The entire variable domain, with the rest obtained from reference TRBV7-7 and TRBJ1-2, is as follows: GAGVSQSPRYKVTKRGQDVTLRCDPISSHATLYWYQQALGQGPEFLTYFNYEAQPDKSGLPSDRFSAERPEGSISTLTIQRTEQRDSAMYRCASSSELTPYGYTFGSGTRLTVV.

The rearrangement links TRBV27 to TRBJ2-7, with 12 bases lining up with TRBD2. Germline trimming cut 8 bases from V and 1 base from J; bases unmatched to any gene: 6. The CDR3 spans 15 residues. Germline lookup yields CDR1 MNHEY and CDR2 SMNVEV (reference sequence). The CDR3 region is CASSATSGSSYEQYF. The DNA of the CDR3 is TGTGCCAGCTCCGCGACTAGCGGGAGTTCCTACGAGCAGTACTTC.

The V call is TRBV27, the J call TRBJ2-1; 11 bases are a match to TRBD2. From germline, CDR1 is MNHEY and CDR2 SMNVEV (reference sequence). The length of the CDR3 is 15 residues. The V segment lost 4 bases and the J segment 7 bases; nucleotides outside the gene matches: 6. The CDR3 loop is CASSSLAGGGNEQFF. Here the CDR3 DNA reads TGTGCCAGCAGTTCCCTAGCGGGAGGTGGGAATGAGCAGTTCTTC.

This clonotype has more than one count but fewer than ten. This sequence joins TRBV7-9 and TRBJ1-5; TRBD1 agrees at 7 bases. The CDR3 contains 14 residues. Germline V gene sequence: CDR1 SEHNR, CDR2 FQNEAQ (reference sequence). The junction had 4 bases not matched to a gene; V was cut back by 5 bases and J by 3 bases. The DNA of the CDR3 is TGTGCCAGCAGCCGGGACAGTAACAATCAGCCCCAGCATTTT. Amino acids: CASSRDSNNQPQHF.

This clonotype turned up a few times. The V gene is TRBV19, the J gene TRBJ2-7; D remains unclear. The CDR3 spans 15 residues. V was clipped by 1 base and J by 4 bases, with 14 bases between them. Germline lookup yields CDR1 LNHDA and CDR2 SQIVND (reference sequence). CDR3 bases: TGTGCCAGTAGTATAGCAGGCGGCAGTCAATACGAGCAGTACTTC. It is translated as CASSIAGGSQYEQYF.

This clonotype was seen a handful of times. The chain combines TRBV6-5 with TRBJ2-5, with a tentative D call TRBD2 (6 bases). V lost 0 bases, J lost 4 bases, and 18 bases lay in between. CDR3 size: 17 residues. CDR1 and CDR2 from the germline V gene are MNHEY and SVGAGI. In DNA form, the CDR3 reads TGTGCCAGCAGTTACTCGTCGTACGGGAGATTGGGAGAGACCCAGTACTTC. Translated, it gives CASSYSSYGRLGETQYF.

This clonotype has more than one count but fewer than ten. This chain links TRBV6-5 with TRBJ2-1, with D uncertain. Trimming took off 5 bases at V and 7 bases at J, with 15 bases between the two ends. The CDR3 length is 14 residues. Germline V gene lookup returns CDR1 MNHEY and CDR2 SVGAGI. CDR3 region: CASSLPGRVNEQFF. The CDR3, as DNA: TGTGCCAGCAGTCTCCCCGGTAGGGTGAATGAGCAGTTCTTC.